This passage covers 18 T cell receptor beta chains from one sample sequenced in a study of early T cells in non-severe SARS-CoV-2 infection. Each CDR3 protein gets one entry after TCRdb re-called the 5' RACE reads with MiXCR. The sample lists thousands of distinct CDR3 sequences, 4% to 5.5% occurring once. The source material was whole blood. Receptors were obtained from an adult who was a healthcare worker with PCR-confirmed SARS-CoV-2 infection or an uninfected control (not recorded which).

This clonotype came up many times. The V and J genes are TRBV7-2 and TRBJ1-6; 9 bases match TRBD1. From germline, CDR1 is SGHTA and CDR2 FQGNSA. Unmatched junction bases numbered 8, after V lost 1 base and J lost 7 bases. This CDR3 is built from 17 residues. The CDR3 nucleotides read TGTGCCAGCAGCTTAGGACGGACAGGGGCCAGGAATTCACCCCTCCACTTT. Translation gives CASSLGRTGARNSPLHF.

This clonotype was found a few times. An end of the junction differs from the germline gene, which may be a read error. The chain uses TRBV7-7 and TRBJ2-1; 13 positions agree with TRBD2. Germline CDR1 SSHAT, CDR2 FNYEAQ (reference sequence). The CDR3 extends over 15 amino acids. The CDR3 loop is CASSLGLAGDNEQFF. CDR3 in DNA: TGTGCTAGCAGCTTAGGACTAGCGGGAGACAATGAGCAGTTCTTC.

Within the sample, this clonotype is medium-sized. The chain combines TRBV20-1 with TRBJ2-5; tentative D call: TRBD2 (6 bases). The V end was cut by 0 bases, the J end by 1 base, with 12 bases between. In germline, CDR1 is DFQATT, CDR2 SNEGSKA (reference sequence). This CDR3 region has 15 residues. CDR3 region: CSARDGAGPQETQYF. The CDR3 DNA reads as TGCAGTGCTAGAGATGGAGCGGGCCCCCAAGAGACCCAGTACTTC.

This clonotype is medium-sized (0.01 to 0.1%). The V gene is TRBV7-2, the J gene TRBJ2-3; 13 nucleotides align to TRBD2. The CDR3 has 20 amino acids. CDR1 and CDR2 from the germline V gene are SGHTA and FQGNSA. V was clipped by 4 bases and J by 9 bases; unmatched bases: 22. This CDR3 is CASSSRATSGRTLLMSTQYF. CDR3 coding DNA: TGTGCCAGCAGCTCGAGGGCGACTAGCGGGAGGACCCTTTTAATGTCGACGCAGTATTTT.

This clonotype was found many times. The V gene is TRBV7-3, the J gene TRBJ2-3; 8 bases are shared with TRBD1. CDR1 SGHTA and CDR2 FQGTGA come from the germline V gene. The CDR3 sequence is 16 residues long. V shed 5 bases, J shed 2 bases, and the junction held 9 bases outside the gene matches. CDR3 residues: CASSSRGRGVTDTQYF. CDR3 in DNA: TGTGCCAGCAGCAGCAGGGGGCGCGGGGTCACAGATACGCAGTATTTT. Using reference TRBV7-3 and TRBJ2-3 for the parts outside the CDR3, the full variable domain is GAGVSQTPSNKVTEKGKYVELRCDPISGHTALYWYRQSLGQGPEFLIYFQGTGAADDSGLPNDRFFAVRPEGSVSTLKIQRTERGDSAVYLCASSSRGRGVTDTQYFGPGTRLTVL.

This clonotype was observed at least ten times. The V and J genes are TRBV20-1 and TRBJ2-3, with D unresolved. The CDR3 sequence is 13 residues long. V was shortened by 5 bases and J by 1 base, with 10 bases between the two germline ends. Germline V gene data show CDR1 as DFQATT and CDR2 as SNEGSKA (reference sequence). CDR3 protein: CSAPDGGTDTQYF. CDR3 coding DNA: TGCAGTGCTCCCGACGGAGGCACAGATACGCAGTATTTT.

This clonotype is medium-sized within its sample. This chain uses TRBV11-2 with TRBJ2-3, with TRBD2 identical over 15 bases. Trimming at V came to 0 bases and at J to 3 bases, leaving 4 bases not matched to a gene. Germline-derived CDR1 and CDR2 are SGHAT and FQNNGV. The CDR3 spans 18 residues. The CDR3 DNA reads TGTGCCAGCAGCTTAGATGGACTAGCGGGAGGGCCGACAGATACGCAGTATTTT. Translated, it gives CASSLDGLAGGPTDTQYF.

The rearrangement uses TRBV14 and TRBJ2-1; TRBD1 is a possible D gene (5 bases). This CDR3 is 13 amino acids long. CDR1 and CDR2 from the germline V gene are SGHDN and FVKESK. V was clipped by 5 bases and J by 9 bases, with 14 bases between them. For the CDR3, the DNA is TGTGCCAGCAGCGTGCAGGGATTGGGTGAGCAGTTCTTC. Its protein product is CASSVQGLGEQFF.

At least ten counts were recorded for this clonotype. The chain is built from TRBV10-1 and TRBJ2-7; no definite D call. CDR1 is WNHNN, CDR2 SYGVQD, per germline (reference sequence). Trimming took 0 bases from V and 1 from J, leaving 7 bases between them. The length of the CDR3 is 14 residues. The CDR3 nucleotides are TGCGCCAGCAGTGAGTCCCCCGGTTCCTACGAGCAGTACTTC. It translates to CASSESPGSYEQYF.

V gene TRBV24-1 combines with J gene TRBJ2-1; 7 nucleotides agree with TRBD2. Looked up from germline, CDR1 is KGHDR and CDR2 is SFDVKD. V trimming: 5 bases; J trimming: 8 bases; junction bases outside the gene matches: 20. The length of the CDR3 is 18 residues. The CDR3 spells CATSAIPSPREASDEQFF. CDR3 bases: TGTGCCACCAGTGCCATCCCCTCCCCTCGGGAGGCGTCGGATGAGCAGTTCTTC.

In its sample, this clonotype is medium-sized. The genes are TRBV28 and TRBJ2-2; D is ambiguous. The CDR3 extends over 13 amino acids. Germline CDR1 is MDHEN and CDR2 is SYDVKM. V shed 3 bases and J shed 4 bases, with 6 bases lying between them. CDR3 loop: CASSFTRTGELFF. CDR3 nucleotides: TGTGCCAGCAGTTTTACGCGCACCGGGGAGCTGTTTTTT. The whole variable domain, filled in from reference TRBV28 and TRBJ2-2, reads DVKVTQSSRYLVKRTGEKVFLECVQDMDHENMFWYRQDPGLGLRLIYFSYDVKMKEKGDIPEGYSVSREKKERFSLILESASTNQTSMYLCASSFTRTGELFFGEGSRLTVL.

The rearrangement joins TRBV2 to TRBJ1-4, with 10 bases aligning to TRBD1. CDR3 size: 17 residues. Losses at the gene ends were 6 bases for V and 3 bases for J; bases not matched to a gene: 10. Germline V CDR1 and CDR2: SNHLY, FYNNEI. The CDR3: CASRDRGLMGANEKLFF. The CDR3 nucleotides are TGTGCCAGCAGAGACAGGGGGCTGATGGGCGCTAATGAAAAACTGTTTTTT.

This clonotype was counted at least ten times. V usage is TRBV6-6 and J usage is TRBJ1-1; maybe TRBD1 (5 bases). Trimming took off 0 bases at V and 2 bases at J, with 13 bases between the two ends. This CDR3 spans 16 amino acids. Germline V gene lookup returns CDR1 MNHNY and CDR2 SVGAGI (reference sequence). The CDR3 loop is CASSYSTDRPNTEAFF. As DNA, the CDR3 is TGTGCCAGCAGTTACTCCACAGACAGACCCAACACTGAAGCTTTCTTT.

This clonotype is labeled as medium-sized. The chain combines TRBV19 with TRBJ1-1, with D unresolved. The CDR3 is made up of 14 amino acids. In germline, CDR1 is LNHDA, CDR2 SQIVND (reference sequence). The V and J ends lost 7 bases and 0 bases respectively, with 12 bases between them. The CDR3 coding sequence is TGTGCCAGTACCCTGTCGGGCCTGAACACTGAAGCTTTCTTT. Translation: CASTLSGLNTEAFF.

This clonotype was picked up many times. The V and J genes are TRBV18 and TRBJ2-7; D remains ambiguous. V lost 3 bases and J lost 1, with 7 bases in between. Germline V lookup: CDR1 KGHSH, CDR2 LQKENI. The length of the CDR3 is 13 residues. CDR3 nucleotide sequence: TGTGCCAGCTCACCGGGGAAATCCTACGAGCAGTACTTC. Translating it yields CASSPGKSYEQYF.

In this sample, this clonotype turned up many times. The chain couples TRBV20-1 to TRBJ2-1; 10 nucleotides align to TRBD2. With 0 bases clipped from V and 6 bases from J, the junction kept 14 bases outside the gene matches. The CDR3 loop spans 18 amino acids. Looked up from germline, CDR1 is DFQATT and CDR2 is SNEGSKA (reference sequence). The CDR3 loop is CSAREVKSTSGILNEQFF. The CDR3 DNA is TGCAGTGCTAGAGAAGTCAAATCCACTAGCGGGATCCTCAATGAGCAGTTCTTC.

This clonotype rates as medium-sized (0.01 to 0.1%). The chain joins TRBV19 to TRBJ2-7, with TRBD1 matching over 9 bases. The V gene's germline CDR1 is LNHDA and CDR2 SQIVND (reference sequence). Trimming cost V 6 bases and J 6 bases; bases outside gene matches: 9. The CDR3 consists of 14 residues. CDR3 sequence: CASSSGQGSFEQYV. The CDR3 DNA follows: TGTGCCAGTAGCTCGGGACAGGGTAGTTTCGAGCAGTACGTC.

About this clonotype itself: The CDR3 does not close with the conserved phenylalanine or tryptophan, likely indicating a read error. The rearrangement links TRBV6-2 or TRBV6-3 to TRBJ2-1, with D perhaps matching TRBD1 (6 bases). This CDR3 spans 14 amino acids. Germline V gene sequence: CDR1 MNHEY, CDR2 SVGEGT. Trimming took 8 bases from V and 2 from J, leaving 13 bases between them. CDR3 residues: CASGDRPPYNEQFS. CDR3 DNA sequence: TGTGCCAGCGGAGACAGGCCCCCCTACAATGAGCAGTTCTCC.